This T cell receptor (beta chain) was recorded in a study of cytomegalovirus exposure and HLA in healthy donors. Looking at the study overall: Across 350 to 400 genotyped donors, 81% landed in the Caucasian-associated ancestry cluster.

Primers included in the PCR were 60 Vbeta and 13 Jbeta primers. Sequencing used immunoSEQ multiplex PCR; TCRdb keeps in-frame clones, though not all of them. Among some 150,000 clones listed, about four fifths were seen once. There are 16 residues in the CDR3. Losses at the gene ends were 4 bases for V and 3 bases for J; bases not matched to a gene: 9. Germline V CDR1 and CDR2: SGDLS, YYNGEE. Study outcomes and limitations: The dataset shows that most TCR sequences were rare, while some public TCRs occurred in many donors. The study labeled about 160 TCR beta chains cytomegalovirus-associated. TCR beta V segments were, for the most part, productive about 87% or about 30% of the time in an earlier analysis.

Comments on this clone: The antigen is unknown.

This chain connects TRBV9 to TRBJ2-2; TRBD2 matches at 7 bases. Sequenced material: PBMCs. This TCR came from a man aged 35-49 years in good health and CMV-seropositive. The CDR3, as DNA: TGTGCCAGCAGCAGCCAAGTGGGGAGGGACACCGGGGAGCTGTTTTTT. Its translation is CASSSQVGRDTGELFF.